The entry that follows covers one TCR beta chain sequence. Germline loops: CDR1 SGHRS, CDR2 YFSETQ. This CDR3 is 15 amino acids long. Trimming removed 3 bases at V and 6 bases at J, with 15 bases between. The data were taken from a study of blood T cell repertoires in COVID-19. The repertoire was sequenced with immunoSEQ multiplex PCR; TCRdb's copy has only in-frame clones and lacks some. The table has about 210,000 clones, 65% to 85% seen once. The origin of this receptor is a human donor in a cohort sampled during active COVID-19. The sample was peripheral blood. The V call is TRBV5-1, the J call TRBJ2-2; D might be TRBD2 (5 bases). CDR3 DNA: TGCGCCAGCAGCTCCCGAGGGTCGGGGTCCGGGGAGCTGTTTTTT. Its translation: CASSSRGSGSGELFF.